Sequencing of this T cell receptor beta chain was carried out in a study of vaccination and CD4 T cells after COVID-19. Study in general: The convalescent population consisted of six males and four females, two of whom were of Hispanic ethnicity. Median time from second vaccine dose to sampling was 60 to 80 days (14 to 241). Stimulation of cells relied on overlapping spike peptides derived from SARS-CoV-2, HCoV-NL63, HCoV-OC43 and HCoV-229E.

Regarding time point: late sampling 161 to 241 days after vaccination in a few convalescent patients. Treatment in this sample: approximately nine-day PBMC culture with coronavirus spike peptide pools or control peptides (ViraFEST assay). PCR-confirmed positives ranged from March to December 2020, preceding US Alpha, Beta and Delta variants. Sequenced with the Oncomine TCR Beta short-read assay was DNA taken from cultured CD4+ T cells. TCRdb ran MiXCR on the PCR reads and lists one entry per CDR3 protein. The data hold approximately 17,000 distinct CDR3 sequences, with around 55% observed a single time. This clonotype was counted a few times. Its specificity is not known. Germline-derived CDR1 and CDR2 are DFQATT and SNEGSKA (reference sequence). With V trimmed by 2 bases and J by 1 base, 7 bases remained unmatched. The CDR3 has 15 residues.

Sequences were derived from CD4+ T cells from blood, cultured in vitro, sampled about 7 months after SARS-CoV-2 vaccination. The clonotype comes from a human donor who had recovered from COVID-19. The genes are TRBV20-1 and TRBJ1-1; 7 bases agree with TRBD1. The CDR3 spells CSARPHQGENTEAFF. The CDR3 DNA reads TGCAGTGCTAGACCCCATCAGGGGGAGAACACTGAAGCTTTCTTT.